Below, 12 T cell receptor beta chains from the same sample are listed, as sequenced in a study of patients and donors after allogeneic stem cell transplantation. Via MiXCR, TCRdb re-called the RT-PCR reads, giving one row per CDR3 protein. This table holds about a million distinct CDR3 sequences, about a sixth found once. The sample consisted of blood, either unsorted or a sorted T cell fraction (not recorded which). All receptors derive from a human donor who was either an allogeneic HSCT recipient or a stem cell or donor lymphocyte infusion donor (not recorded which). It is not recorded whose cells these are; they may come from a transplant donor.

Here the CDR3 DNA reads TGTGCCAGCAGTACCGTCCCTTGGGAAGTCCCAGAGACCCAGTACTTC. Protein: CASSTVPWEVPETQYF. The chain is built from TRBV6-2 or TRBV6-3 and TRBJ2-5; D is unclear. Germline-derived CDR1 and CDR2 are MNHEY and SVGEGT. This CDR3 is built from 16 residues. V dropped 5 bases and J dropped 4 bases, with 20 bases sitting between them.

The chain carries TRBV27 and TRBJ2-6; D may be TRBD1 (6 bases). The V gene lost 3 bases and the J gene lost 1 base, with 10 bases spanning the gap. The CDR3 contains 16 residues. Germline V lookup: CDR1 MNHEY, CDR2 SMNVEV (reference sequence). The DNA of the CDR3 is TGTGCCAGCAGTTTTCGCGACAGGTCTGGGGCCAACGTCCTGACTTTC. Translation gives CASSFRDRSGANVLTF.

CDR3 bases: TGCAGTGCTAGAGACGTCGGACAAGCCGAAGCTTTCTTT. This sequence encodes CSARDVGQAEAFF. The J gene is TRBJ1-1, the V gene TRBV20-1; the D gene is possibly TRBD1 (5 bases). The V gene's germline CDR1 is DFQATT and CDR2 SNEGSKA (reference sequence). CDR3 length equals 13 residues. Trimming took off 0 bases at V and 8 bases at J, with 13 bases between the two ends.

V usage is TRBV30 and J usage is TRBJ1-1, with TRBD1 as a possible D gene (6 bases). The germline V gene encodes CDR1 GTSNPN and CDR2 SVGIG (reference sequence). The CDR3 length is 18 residues. V dropped 2 bases and J dropped 2 bases, with 24 bases sitting between them. The CDR3 loop reads CAWSSRGAGVGRNTEAFF. CDR3 sequence (DNA): TGTGCCTGGAGTTCGCGGGGGGCGGGAGTAGGGAGAAACACTGAAGCTTTCTTT.

The chain has TRBV7-9 and TRBJ2-3; 14 bases agree with TRBD2. V shed 5 bases and J 4 bases; nucleotides not matched to a gene: 5. Germline CDR1 SEHNR, CDR2 FQNEAQ (reference sequence). The CDR3 totals 16 residues. The CDR3 sequence: CASSRTSGRYSDTQYF. The CDR3, as DNA: TGTGCCAGCAGCAGGACTAGCGGGAGGTATTCAGATACGCAGTATTTT.

This chain uses TRBV6-1 with TRBJ1-5; unclear D gene. There are 13 residues in the CDR3. V was trimmed by 7 bases and J by 1 base, leaving 8 bases between them. CDR1 and CDR2 from the germline V gene are MNHNS and SASEGT. The CDR3 region has the DNA TGTGCCAGCACCCCCTCCAGCAATCAGCCCCAGCATTTT. It translates to CASTPSSNQPQHF.

The chain combines TRBV3-1 with TRBJ2-3; TRBD1 matches 8 bases. The ends lost 3 bases at V and 14 bases at J; junction bases unmatched: 10. Germline CDR1 and CDR2: LGHDT and YNNKEL (reference sequence). The CDR3 sequence is 13 residues long. CDR3 nucleotide sequence: TGTGCCAGCAGCCAGGGTACCGGGACAGGAGGGTATTTT. Translation gives CASSQGTGTGGYF.

For this clonotype: A much larger clone lies one base from this, so it may be a read error. The rearrangement joins TRBV3-1 to TRBJ2-5; no definite D call. Germline-derived CDR1 and CDR2 are LGHDT and YNNKEL (reference sequence). The V end was cut by 3 bases, the J end by 5 bases, with 1 base between. CDR3 length: 10 residues. The CDR3 reads CASSHETQYF. The CDR3 DNA follows: TGTGCCAGCAGCCACGAGACCCAGTACTTC.

The chain joins TRBV27 to TRBJ2-3; D not certain. The germline V gene has CDR1 MNHEY and CDR2 SMNVEV (reference sequence). This CDR3 contains 16 residues. Between the trimmed V and J ends, which lost 5 bases and 0 bases, there was a span of 15 bases. The CDR3 sequence: CASSPLRRLSTDTQYF. The CDR3 DNA follows: TGTGCCAGCAGTCCTCTACGCAGGCTGAGCACAGATACGCAGTATTTT.

This chain connects TRBV10-3 to TRBJ2-7; D ambiguous. Trimming pared 3 bases from V and 2 bases from J, leaving 8 bases between. CDR3 length: 13 residues. The germline gives CDR1 ENHRY, CDR2 SYGVKD. The CDR3 bases are TGTGCCATCAGTGACCCCACCACCTACGAGCAGTACTTC. The encoded protein is CAISDPTTYEQYF.

This clonotype was observed a handful of times. The genes are TRBV6-2 or TRBV6-3 and TRBJ2-7; the match to TRBD1 covers 9 bases. This CDR3 is built from 16 residues. V trimming: 7 bases; J trimming: 4 bases; junction bases outside the gene matches: 14. Germline V gene lookup returns CDR1 MNHEY and CDR2 SVGEGT. For the CDR3, the DNA is TGTGCCAGCAAGCCGCCACCCGGACAGGGGAGGTACGAGCAGTACTTC. Amino acid sequence: CASKPPPGQGRYEQYF.

The chain links TRBV27 to TRBJ2-3; 9 bases match TRBD1. Germline CDR1 is MNHEY and CDR2 is SMNVEV (reference sequence). There are 16 residues in the CDR3. V shed 0 bases and J 2 bases; nucleotides not matched to a gene: 3. DNA for the CDR3: TGTGCCAGCAGTTTATCAGGGGACAGGGCCACAGATACGCAGTATTTT. It specifies CASSLSGDRATDTQYF.